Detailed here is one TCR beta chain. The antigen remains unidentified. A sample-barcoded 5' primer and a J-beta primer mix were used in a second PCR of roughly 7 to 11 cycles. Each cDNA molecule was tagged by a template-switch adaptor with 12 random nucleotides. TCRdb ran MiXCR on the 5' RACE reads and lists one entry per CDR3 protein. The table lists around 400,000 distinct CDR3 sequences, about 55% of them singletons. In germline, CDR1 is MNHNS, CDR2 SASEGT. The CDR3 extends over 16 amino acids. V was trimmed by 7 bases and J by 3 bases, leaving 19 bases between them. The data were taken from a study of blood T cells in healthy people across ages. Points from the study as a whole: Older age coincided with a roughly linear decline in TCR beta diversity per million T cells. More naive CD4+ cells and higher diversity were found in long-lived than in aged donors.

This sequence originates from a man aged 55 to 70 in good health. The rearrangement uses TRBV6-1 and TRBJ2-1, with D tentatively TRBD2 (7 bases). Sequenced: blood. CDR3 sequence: CASTLGRDTSYNEQFF. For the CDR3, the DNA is TGTGCCAGCACACTGGGGAGGGACACCAGCTACAATGAGCAGTTCTTC.